This TCR beta chain was recovered during a study of T-cell memory formation after mild COVID-19. This CDR3 is built from 15 residues. CDR1 is SGHTA, CDR2 FQGNSA, per germline. V lost 1 base and J 2 bases, leaving 12 bases between the germline ends. TCRdb reprocessed the 5' RACE reads with MiXCR, giving one entry per CDR3 protein. The sample carries 450,000 to 700,000 distinct CDR3 sequences, 18% recorded once. Sequencing was carried out using PBMCs or a T cell subset sorted from them (not recorded which). V usage is TRBV7-2 and J usage is TRBJ2-7; possibly TRBD1 for D (6 bases). The source is an adult woman who had mild COVID-19 (a few samples of this study predate the infection). Cell type and time point are not known. The CDR3 loop is CASSLGSGEPYEQYF. As DNA, the CDR3 is TGTGCCAGCAGCTTAGGGTCAGGGGAGCCCTACGAGCAGTACTTC.